This TCR beta chain originates from a study of cytomegalovirus exposure and HLA in healthy donors. Looking at the study overall: The approximately 120 validation repertoires were produced on the same platform as the 650 to 800 repertoires of the first cohort. This was reported in a later analysis. Broader study findings: Rare TCR sequences predominated, though certain public TCRs were found in many donors. The finding came from a later analysis; first-cohort TCR clusters tended to co-occur in the 130 or so validation repertoires.

Sequenced by immunoSEQ multiplex PCR; TCRdb stores in-frame clones only, minus some. The data contain some 40,000 clones, roughly 93% of them singletons. Trimming cost V 3 bases and J 5 bases; bases outside gene matches: 22. Germline loops: CDR1 SGDLS, CDR2 YYNGEE. The CDR3 covers 21 residues. With regard to this clone: Its antigen is unknown.

The sequence came from a man younger than 30 in good health and CMV-seronegative. Sequenced: PBMCs. The chain joins TRBV9 to TRBJ2-5; 13 positions agree with TRBD2. CDR3 region: CASSGGRGRGELAGGGETQYF. CDR3 DNA: TGTGCCAGCAGCGGAGGCCGGGGCCGGGGGGAACTAGCGGGAGGGGGTGAGACCCAGTACTTC.